This TCR beta chain was obtained from a study of blood T cell repertoires in COVID-19. Method: immunoSEQ multiplex PCR; TCRdb's copy keeps in-frame clones and lacks some. The sample has over 350,000 clones, around nine tenths seen once. V gave up 0 bases and J gave up 6 bases; unmatched junction bases: 3. Germline CDR1 is SGDLS and CDR2 is YYNGEE. The CDR3 covers 15 residues. V gene TRBV9 combines with J gene TRBJ1-6; the match to TRBD1 covers 7 bases. The TCR was taken from a woman in her late teens or twenties with acute COVID-19. Material for sequencing was PBMCs or T cells enriched from blood (not recorded which). This CDR3 reads CASSVGQGLNSPLHF. CDR3 nucleotides: TGTGCCAGCAGCGTAGGACAGGGTCTTAATTCACCCCTCCACTTT.